This T cell receptor (beta chain) is from a study of cytomegalovirus exposure and HLA in healthy donors. Study findings and constraints: Cytomegalovirus-associated TCR beta chains were listed, numbering some 150. Subsequent analysis of the approximately 110 validation repertoires found a tendency for first-cohort TCR clusters to co-occur.

Concerning this clone: What it recognizes is unknown.

Only in-frame clones appear in the TCRdb table, and some are missing; sequencing was by immunoSEQ multiplex PCR. The data hold under 250,000 clones, with 90% to 95% observed a single time. Trimming took 3 bases from V and 6 from J; bases not matched to a gene: 8. The CDR3 is 17 amino acids. Per germline, CDR1 SNHLY and CDR2 FYNNEI. The chain uses TRBV2 and TRBJ2-2, with 12 nucleotides matching TRBD1. This receptor was obtained from a woman aged 18 to 35 in good health and CMV-seronegative. Material for sequencing was PBMCs. The CDR3 bases are TGTGCCAGCAGTGATGACCGGGACAGGGGGCAGGCCGGGGAGCTGTTTTTT. This encodes CASSDDRDRGQAGELFF.